This TCR beta chain emerged from a study of T-cell memory formation after mild COVID-19. Study details: TCR clusters were mostly confined to one donor each. Overall study findings and caveats: Some clones that responded turned up in pre-infection memory, which suggests that cross-reactive memory joined in. Clones which contracted sat mainly in CM and EM if CD4+, and in EMRA if CD8+.

The CDR3 spans 14 residues. CDR1 is MRHNA and CDR2 is SNTAGT in the germline V gene. Between the trimmed V and J ends, which lost 3 bases and 5 bases, there was a span of 12 bases. TCRdb reprocessed the 5' RACE reads via MiXCR and lists one record per CDR3 protein. The sample holds about 290,000 distinct CDR3 sequences, roughly 15% seen once. This clonotype was recorded a few times. Antigen unknown. The origin of this receptor is a man in his late teens or twenties who had mild COVID-19 (a few samples of this study predate the infection). Cell type and time point are not known. The chain joins TRBV6-4 to TRBJ2-3, with D possibly being TRBD2 (5 bases). Material for sequencing was PBMCs or a T cell subset sorted from them (not recorded which). As DNA, the CDR3 is TGTGCCAGCAGTGAAAGGGTCGGAGGAGATACGCAGTATTTT. This translates into CASSERVGGDTQYF.